This note documents a single T cell receptor beta chain sequence. The data belong to a study of cytomegalovirus exposure and HLA in healthy donors. Whole-study context: In an earlier analysis, approximately 120 million unique TCR beta sequences were found from about 180 million T cells.

The donors, nominally healthy at sampling, likely had unrecorded immune exposures. PCR was performed using 60 Vbeta and 13 Jbeta primers. Using immunoSEQ multiplex PCR, the repertoire was profiled, and TCRdb retains in-frame clones only, with some absent. The table shows fewer than 120,000 clones, with just over 75% occurring only once. This CDR3 is 17 amino acids long. The germline gives CDR1 LGHNA, CDR2 YSLEER. Between the trimmed V and J ends, which lost 4 bases and 0 bases, there was a span of 18 bases. The TCR sequence derives from a young man in good health and CMV-seropositive. Sequenced material: PBMCs. The V and J genes are TRBV4-3 and TRBJ1-2; tentatively, D is TRBD1 (6 bases). The CDR3, as DNA: TGCGCCAGCAGCCTTCAAGGGGTGGGACACCCTAACTATGGCTACACCTTC. As protein: CASSLQGVGHPNYGYTF.